This T cell receptor beta chain was identified during a study of blood T cells in healthy people across ages. Study-level background: Every two T cells gave about one barcoded beta molecule via template switching.

Points on this clonotype: Its antigen is undetermined.

With a J-beta primer mix and a sample-barcoded 5' primer, a second PCR ran 7 to 11 cycles. Each cDNA molecule was tagged by a template-switch adaptor that had 12 random nucleotides. TCRdb recomputed calls from the 5' RACE reads with MiXCR, one row per CDR3 protein. The sample yields approximately 600,000 distinct CDR3 sequences, roughly 53% seen once. Whole-study findings and limits: Observed TCR beta diversity showed a strong correlation with the percentage of naive T cells as measured by flow cytometry.

The V end lost 1 base, the J end lost 5 bases, and 24 bases lay between the germline ends. Looked up from germline, CDR1 is MNHEY and CDR2 is SMNVEV (reference sequence). The CDR3 has 19 amino acids. The sample comprised blood. This receptor was taken from a man aged 55 to 70 in good health. V is TRBV27 and J is TRBJ2-1; D might be TRBD1 or TRBD2, each matching 6 bases. CDR3 in amino acids: CASSLFYWGADRQNNEQFF. In DNA form, the CDR3 reads TGTGCCAGCAGTTTATTTTACTGGGGGGCAGATAGGCAAAACAATGAGCAGTTCTTC.